The 5 T cell receptor beta chains below were found in one sample sequenced in a study of cytomegalovirus exposure and HLA in healthy donors. PCR primers comprised 60 Vbeta and 13 Jbeta primers. Clones were read by immunoSEQ multiplex PCR, and TCRdb kept only the in-frame ones, dropping some. The data show some 150,000 clones, approximately 75% seen once. Specimen: PBMCs. The source is a male donor in good health and CMV-seronegative.

V is TRBV5-1 and J is TRBJ1-4; TRBD1 is a possible D gene (6 bases). Germline V gene data show CDR1 as SGHRS and CDR2 as YFSETQ. This CDR3 is 13 amino acids long. V shed 4 bases and J shed 8 bases, with 12 bases lying between them. Written as DNA, the CDR3 is TGCGCCAGCAGCACCTCAGGGGTGGAAAAACTGTTTTTT. Translated: CASSTSGVEKLFF. Variable domain in full (rest from reference TRBV5-1 and TRBJ1-4): KAGVTQTPRYLIKTRGQQVTLSCSPISGHRSVSWYQQTPGQGLQFLFEYFSETQRNKGNFPGRFSGRQFSNSRSEMNVSTLELGDSALYLCASSTSGVEKLFFGSGTQLSVL.

V gene TRBV5-1 combines with J gene TRBJ2-2; 7 bases match TRBD2. V lost 3 bases and J lost 2; bases outside the gene matches: 10. The germline V gene encodes CDR1 SGHRS and CDR2 YFSETQ. This CDR3 comprises 17 residues. In nucleotides, the CDR3 is TGCGCCAGCAGCTCCCCTTTGGCGGGGGTTAACACCGGGGAGCTGTTTTTT. This gives the protein CASSSPLAGVNTGELFF.

The rearrangement joins TRBV18 to TRBJ2-7; D is ambiguous. V was clipped by 2 bases and J by 3 bases, with 5 bases between them. The CDR3 consists of 12 residues. Germline CDR1 and CDR2: KGHSH and LQKENI. This CDR3 is CASSPSIYEQYF. CDR3 DNA: TGTGCCAGCTCACCATCCATCTACGAGCAGTACTTC.

V is TRBV18 and J is TRBJ1-2, with D uncertain. From germline, CDR1 is KGHSH and CDR2 LQKENI. The CDR3 totals 15 residues. V was trimmed by 8 bases and J by 1 base, leaving 17 bases between them. The CDR3 DNA reads as TGTGCCAGCCTCCCCTCCGGGGAGGGTAACTATGGCTACACCTTC. As protein: CASLPSGEGNYGYTF. The whole variable domain, filled in from reference TRBV18 and TRBJ1-2, reads NAGVMQNPRHLVRRRGQEARLRCSPMKGHSHVYWYRQLPEEGLKFMVYLQKENIIDESGMPKERFSAEFPKEGPSILRIQQVVRGDSAAYFCASLPSGEGNYGYTFGSGTRLTVV.

The chain recombines TRBV18 with TRBJ2-5; tentative D call: TRBD2 (5 bases). Germline CDR1 reads KGHSH; CDR2 reads LQKENI. The CDR3 runs to 15 residues. The V end was cut by 5 bases, the J end by 0 bases, with 13 bases between. In nucleotides, the CDR3 is TGTGCCAGCTCATCTCCGTGGAGGAACCAAGAGACCCAGTACTTC. Protein sequence: CASSSPWRNQETQYF.